Reported below is one T cell receptor (beta chain). The source of the sample is a study of blood T cell repertoires in COVID-19. Sequencing was performed with immunoSEQ multiplex PCR; in TCRdb, only in-frame clones are kept and a portion is missing. This sample has some 180,000 clones, with around 88% found just once. This CDR3 spans 14 amino acids. CDR1 is SGHTA, CDR2 FQGNSA, per germline. Trimming cost V 5 bases and J 7 bases, with 16 bases left between them. The gene calls are TRBV7-2 and TRBJ2-3, with D tentatively TRBD2 (6 bases). Sequences were obtained from peripheral blood. This clonotype was obtained from a woman in her 70s who had recovered from COVID-19. CDR3 residues: CASSPLGGPYTQYF. The CDR3 bases are TGTGCCAGCAGCCCACTTGGAGGGCCATATACGCAGTATTTT.